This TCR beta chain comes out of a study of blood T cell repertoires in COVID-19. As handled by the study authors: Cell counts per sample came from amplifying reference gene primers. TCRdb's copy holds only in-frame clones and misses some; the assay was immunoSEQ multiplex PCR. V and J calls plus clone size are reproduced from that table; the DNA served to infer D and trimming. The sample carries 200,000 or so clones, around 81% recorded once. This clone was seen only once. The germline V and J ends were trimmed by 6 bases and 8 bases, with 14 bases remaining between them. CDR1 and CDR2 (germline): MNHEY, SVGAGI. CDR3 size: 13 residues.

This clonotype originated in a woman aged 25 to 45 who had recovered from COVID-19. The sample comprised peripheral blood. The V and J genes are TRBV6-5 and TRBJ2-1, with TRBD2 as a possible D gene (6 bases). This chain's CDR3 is CASRGGALYEQFF. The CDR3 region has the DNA TGTGCCAGCAGGGGGGGTGCCCTCTATGAGCAGTTCTTC.